These 27 T cell receptor beta chains came from one sample sequenced in a study of identical twins. In TCRdb, the 5' RACE reads were re-called with MiXCR into one record per CDR3 protein. Of approximately 620,000 distinct CDR3 sequences listed, approximately 9% are singletons. The data also belong to a second study, concerning yellow fever vaccine responses in identical twins.

Material: PBMCs. The receptors stem from a woman aged 18 to 35 in good health.

A remark on this clonotype: Being one base from a much bigger clone, this may be a read error. V is TRBV20-1 and J is TRBJ2-5; D is perhaps TRBD2 (6 bases). The CDR3 has 15 amino acids. Per germline, CDR1 DFQATT and CDR2 SNEGSKA (reference sequence). In DNA, the CDR3 is TGCTGTGCTAGATCTCCACTAGCCCACAGGGAGACCCAGTACTTC. Protein sequence: CCARSPLAHRETQYF.

This clonotype was picked up a small number of times. V usage is TRBV4-3 and J usage is TRBJ2-7; D is unclear. This CDR3 region has 12 residues. Trimming cost V 5 bases and J 2 bases, with 7 bases left between them. Germline CDR1 LGHNA, CDR2 YSLEER. The CDR3 nucleotides are TGCGCCAGCAGCGCAGAAACCTACGAGCAGTACTTC. It encodes CASSAETYEQYF.

This clonotype has just a few counts. V and J are TRBV5-1 and TRBJ2-1, with 11 bases that match TRBD2. The germline gives CDR1 SGHRS, CDR2 YFSETQ. V gave up 0 bases and J gave up 2 bases; unmatched junction bases: 4. This CDR3 is built from 17 residues. The CDR3 DNA sequence: TGCGCCAGCAGCTTGGCCGTAGCGGGGGGGCCCTACAATGAGCAGTTCTTC. Translating it yields CASSLAVAGGPYNEQFF.

DNA for the CDR3: TGCAGTGCTAGTGGTGGTAGCGGGAGGGCCGATACGCAGTATTTT. Amino acid sequence: CSASGGSGRADTQYF. The rearrangement uses TRBV20-1 and TRBJ2-3, with 11 bases that match TRBD2. Germline V gene lookup returns CDR1 DFQATT and CDR2 SNEGSKA (reference sequence). Unmatched junction bases numbered 8, after V lost 3 bases and J lost 6 bases. This CDR3 is 15 amino acids long.

This clonotype has a handful of counts. The chain uses TRBV9 and TRBJ2-5; maybe TRBD1 (6 bases). CDR1 SGDLS and CDR2 YYNGEE come from the germline V gene. With 0 bases removed from V and 5 bases from J, the gap between germline ends came to 23 bases. The CDR3 is 18 residues long. This chain's CDR3 is CASSVARGQGDVRETQYF. CDR3 sequence (DNA): TGTGCCAGCAGCGTAGCTAGGGGACAAGGGGACGTCCGGGAGACCCAGTACTTC.

The table lists this clonotype with a few counts. DNA for the CDR3: TGCGCCAGCAGCTCGAAGGGGTCTGGGGCCAACGTCCTGACTTTC. It yields the protein CASSSKGSGANVLTF. The chain has TRBV5-1 and TRBJ2-6; possibly TRBD1 for D (5 bases). CDR3 length equals 15 residues. Germline V gives CDR1 SGHRS, CDR2 YFSETQ. The ends were cut back, 3 bases at V and 1 base at J, with 8 bases in the middle. The full variable domain, completed using reference TRBV5-1 and TRBJ2-6, is KAGVTQTPRYLIKTRGQQVTLSCSPISGHRSVSWYQQTPGQGLQFLFEYFSETQRNKGNFPGRFSGRQFSNSRSEMNVSTLELGDSALYLCASSSKGSGANVLTFGAGSRLTVL.

This clonotype was observed a few times. The CDR3 loop reads CASSLGREAFSYEQYF. The DNA for the CDR3 is TGTGCCAGCAGCCTAGGGCGGGAGGCCTTCTCCTACGAGCAGTACTTC. The chain joins TRBV7-8 to TRBJ2-7, with 8 nucleotides matching TRBD2. CDR3 length: 16 residues. Germline CDR1 SGHVS, CDR2 FQNEAQ. With 5 bases clipped from V and 0 bases from J, the junction kept 9 bases outside the gene matches.

This clonotype was seen repeatedly, ten times or more. The chain links TRBV18 to TRBJ2-1, with a tentative D call TRBD2 (6 bases). V lost 0 bases and J 5 bases, leaving 14 bases between the germline ends. The CDR3 is 16 residues long. CDR1 KGHSH and CDR2 LQKENI come from the germline V gene. The CDR3 region is CASSPPFGSYNNEQFF. The CDR3 DNA follows: TGTGCCAGCTCACCACCGTTCGGGAGCTACAACAATGAGCAGTTCTTC.

In this sample, this clonotype turned up many times. The chain links TRBV20-1 to TRBJ2-7; no firm D call. CDR1 and CDR2 (germline): DFQATT, SNEGSKA (reference sequence). Trimming removed 6 bases from V and 6 bases from J, with 12 bases in between. The CDR3 sequence is 11 residues long. CDR3 DNA: TGCAGTGCAACCCTTGCGTCCGAGCAGTACTTC. Amino acid sequence: CSATLASEQYF.

This chain uses TRBV5-1 with TRBJ2-7; 10 bases agree with TRBD1. The germline V gene encodes CDR1 SGHRS and CDR2 YFSETQ. This CDR3 contains 14 residues. Trimming cost V 2 bases and J 6 bases; bases outside gene matches: 5. CDR3: CASSLGTGVREQYF. The DNA for the CDR3 is TGCGCCAGCAGCTTAGGGACAGGGGTGCGCGAGCAGTACTTC.

The chain carries TRBV7-9 and TRBJ1-1; D gene uncertain. The CDR3 covers 15 residues. V lost 0 bases to trimming and J lost 1 base, with 9 bases between them. Germline values: CDR1 SEHNR, CDR2 FQNEAQ (reference sequence). The CDR3 nucleotides read TGTGCCAGCAGCTTAGCTTCTGTGGAGAACACTGAAGCTTTCTTT. This codes for CASSLASVENTEAFF. The complete variable domain, with remaining parts taken from reference TRBV7-9 and TRBJ1-1, reads DTGVSQNPRHKITKRGQNVTFRCDPISEHNRLYWYRQTLGQGPEFLTYFQNEAQLEKSRLLSDRFSAERPKGSFSTLEIQRTEQGDSAMYLCASSLASVENTEAFFGQGTRLTVV.

The rearrangement uses TRBV19 and TRBJ1-1; a possible D gene is TRBD1 (6 bases). Trimming shortened V by 3 bases and J by 5 bases, and 10 bases separated the two germline ends. Germline V CDR1 and CDR2: LNHDA, SQIVND (reference sequence). The CDR3 covers 13 residues. Written as DNA, the CDR3 is TGTGCCAGTAGTATGGCCAGGGGAACTGAAGCTTTCTTT. Encoded protein: CASSMARGTEAFF.

The chain's CDR3 is CSASRTAGGETQYF. CDR3 nucleotides: TGCAGTGCTAGTCGTACAGCGGGAGGAGAGACCCAGTACTTC. This rearrangement joins TRBV20-1 to TRBJ2-5, with 9 bases that match TRBD2. Trimming cost V 3 bases and J 4 bases; bases outside gene matches: 6. The CDR3 sequence is 14 residues long. Per germline, CDR1 DFQATT and CDR2 SNEGSKA (reference sequence).

This clonotype was observed a handful of times. The chain uses TRBV6-2 or TRBV6-3 and TRBJ1-4, with D hard to call. This CDR3 has 14 residues. Germline V CDR1 and CDR2: MNHEY, SVGEGT. V gave up 0 bases and J gave up 10 bases, with 12 bases separating them. CDR3 in DNA: TGTGCCAGCAGTTACTCTTCGGCCGACCGAAAACTGTTTTTT. Amino acid sequence: CASSYSSADRKLFF.

This clonotype has a count of ten or more. The genes are TRBV12-3 or TRBV12-4 and TRBJ1-5; 9 bases fit TRBD1. The CDR3 has 15 residues. The ends lost 7 bases at V and 6 bases at J; junction bases unmatched: 10. CDR3 nucleotide sequence: TGTGCCAGCACCTTCACAGGGGGCAGGGGTCAGCCCCAGCATTTT. Its translation is CASTFTGGRGQPQHF.

This clonotype showed up just a few times. The chain carries TRBV6-1 and TRBJ1-2; a weak D match, TRBD1 (6 bases). The germline V and J ends were trimmed by 4 bases and 4 bases, with 13 bases remaining between them. The germline gives CDR1 MNHNS, CDR2 SASEGT. The length of the CDR3 is 14 residues. The CDR3 here is CASSAGGESYGYTF. DNA for the CDR3: TGTGCCAGCAGTGCCGGGGGCGAGAGCTATGGCTACACCTTC.

The chain is built from TRBV5-1 and TRBJ2-4, with TRBD1 as a possible D gene (6 bases). Germline V gene lookup returns CDR1 SGHRS and CDR2 YFSETQ. The CDR3 runs to 24 residues. Trimming shortened V by 0 bases and J by 0 bases, and 34 bases separated the two germline ends. This chain's CDR3 is CASSLARGPNTGNQSSKAKNIQYF. CDR3 bases: TGCGCCAGCAGCTTGGCCAGGGGACCGAACACCGGCAACCAATCAAGCAAAGCCAAAAACATTCAGTACTTC. The full variable domain, with the rest looked up from reference TRBV5-1 and TRBJ2-4, is KAGVTQTPRYLIKTRGQQVTLSCSPISGHRSVSWYQQTPGQGLQFLFEYFSETQRNKGNFPGRFSGRQFSNSRSEMNVSTLELGDSALYLCASSLARGPNTGNQSSKAKNIQYFGAGTRLSVL.

The chain has TRBV6-2 or TRBV6-3 and TRBJ2-7, with D unresolved. The CDR3 length is 13 residues. CDR1 MNHEY and CDR2 SVGEGT come from the germline V gene. V lost 6 bases to trimming and J lost 4 bases, with 13 bases between them. CDR3: CASRISGRYEQYF. Written as DNA, the CDR3 is TGTGCCAGCAGGATTTCTGGGCGGTACGAGCAGTACTTC.

This clonotype was counted many times. The rearrangement links TRBV20-1 to TRBJ2-1, with no clear D. With 3 bases removed from V and 4 bases from J, the gap between germline ends came to 13 bases. The CDR3 loop spans 14 amino acids. Germline CDR1 is DFQATT and CDR2 is SNEGSKA (reference sequence). The CDR3 nucleotides read TGCAGTGCTAGTGAAACGGCTATGTACAATGAGCAGTTCTTC. It specifies CSASETAMYNEQFF.

This clonotype was recorded many times. This chain uses TRBV28 with TRBJ2-1; TRBD2 agrees at 14 bases. The CDR3 is 13 residues long. Germline lookup yields CDR1 MDHEN and CDR2 SYDVKM. The CDR3 DNA reads TGTGTCCTCGGGACTAGCGGGAGTAAAGAGCAGTTCTTC. This translates into CVLGTSGSKEQFF.

In this sample, this clonotype turned up a few times. The chain recombines TRBV28 with TRBJ2-5, with no clear D. CDR1 is MDHEN, CDR2 SYDVKM, per germline. V was pared by 2 bases and J by 0 bases, with 13 bases between. The CDR3 is 16 amino acids. CDR3 loop: CASSLRRLGYQETQYF. The CDR3 region has the DNA TGTGCCAGCAGTTTACGGCGGCTGGGGTACCAAGAGACCCAGTACTTC.

This clonotype was counted between two and nine times. The genes are TRBV29-1 and TRBJ2-1; D is ambiguous. In germline, CDR1 is SQVTM, CDR2 ANQGSEA. Trimming stripped 0 bases from V and 6 bases from J, with 3 bases between. CDR3 length: 11 amino acids. CDR3 protein: CSVEERNEQFF. CDR3 bases: TGCAGCGTTGAAGAGCGCAATGAGCAGTTCTTC.

In its sample, this clonotype was seen a few times. This chain uses TRBV7-9 with TRBJ2-7; D is ambiguous. The germline V gene has CDR1 SEHNR and CDR2 FQNEAQ (reference sequence). This CDR3 has 13 amino acids. V lost 5 bases, J lost 3 bases, and 11 bases lay in between. DNA of the CDR3: TGTGCCAGCAGCCCCCCAGGCCACTACGAGCAGTACTTC. Its translation: CASSPPGHYEQYF.

The V and J genes are TRBV5-6 and TRBJ2-5; 9 bases map to TRBD2. Germline V gives CDR1 SGHDT, CDR2 YYEEEE. V shed 4 bases and J 3 bases; nucleotides not matched to a gene: 10. There are 16 residues in the CDR3. CDR3 in DNA: TGTGCCAGCAGCACTGGGGCGGGACTAGCCGAAGAGACCCAGTACTTC. It translates to CASSTGAGLAEETQYF.

This rearrangement joins TRBV7-2 to TRBJ2-5; maybe TRBD2 (6 bases). This CDR3 comprises 15 residues. Germline assignment: CDR1 SGHTA and CDR2 FQGNSA. V gave up 3 bases and J gave up 4 bases, with 15 bases separating them. The CDR3 reads CASSFWRGARETQYF. The CDR3 bases are TGTGCCAGCAGCTTTTGGCGCGGGGCCCGAGAGACCCAGTACTTC.

Comment on this clonotype: One end of the junction varies from germline; a read error may be responsible. The chain links TRBV4-2 to TRBJ2-7, with 11 bases fitting TRBD2. The CDR3 totals 17 residues. The germline V gene has CDR1 LGHNA and CDR2 YNFKEQ. The CDR3 DNA is TGTGCCATCAGCGCTACAATGGGACTAGCGGTCTCCTACGAGCAGTACTTC. The encoded protein is CAISATMGLAVSYEQYF.

This chain uses TRBV27 with TRBJ2-1; D unclear. This CDR3 spans 13 amino acids. Germline values: CDR1 MNHEY, CDR2 SMNVEV (reference sequence). Trimming removed 3 bases from V and 5 bases from J, with 8 bases in between. CDR3 sequence: CASSFGQNNEQFF. DNA of the CDR3: TGTGCCAGCAGTTTTGGTCAGAACAATGAGCAGTTCTTC.